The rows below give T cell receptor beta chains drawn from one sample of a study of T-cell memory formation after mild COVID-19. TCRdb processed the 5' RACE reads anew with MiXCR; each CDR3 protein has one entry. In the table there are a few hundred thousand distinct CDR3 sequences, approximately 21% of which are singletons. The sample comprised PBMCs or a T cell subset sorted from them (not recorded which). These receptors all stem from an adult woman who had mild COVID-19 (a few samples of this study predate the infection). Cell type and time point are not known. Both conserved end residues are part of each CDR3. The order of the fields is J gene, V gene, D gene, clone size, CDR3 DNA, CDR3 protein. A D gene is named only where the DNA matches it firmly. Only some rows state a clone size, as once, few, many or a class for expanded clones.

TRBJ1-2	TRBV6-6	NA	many	TGTGCCAGCAGTTACTCGACATCCAGCATTCTAGGCTACACCTTC	CASSYSTSSILGYTF
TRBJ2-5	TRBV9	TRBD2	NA	TGTGCCAGCAGCGAAGAAGGGACTAGCGGGAGTAAGTCGGAAGAGACCCAGTACTTC	CASSEEGTSGSKSEETQYF
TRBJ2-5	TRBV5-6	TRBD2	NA	TGTGCCAGCAGCTTCTTGGCTAGCGGGATACAAGAGACCCAGTACTTC	CASSFLASGIQETQYF
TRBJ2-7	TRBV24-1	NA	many	TGTGCCACCAGTGACCACAGGGTCGACGAGCAGTACTTC	CATSDHRVDEQYF
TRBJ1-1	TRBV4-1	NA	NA	TGCGCCAGCAGCGCCCGATACAGAGGCCAGAACACTGAAGCTTTCTTT	CASSARYRGQNTEAFF
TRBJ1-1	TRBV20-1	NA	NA	TGCAGTGGGACCCGCAGGGGAGGGATCATGAACACTGAAGCTTTCTTT	CSGTRRGGIMNTEAFF
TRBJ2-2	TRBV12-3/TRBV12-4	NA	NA	TGTGCCAGCAGAATTGCCAACGCGAACACCGGGGAGCTGTTTTTT	CASRIANANTGELFF
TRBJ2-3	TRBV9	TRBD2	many	TGTGCCAGCAGCGTAACCCGGGGGGGAGATACGCAGTATTTT	CASSVTRGGDTQYF
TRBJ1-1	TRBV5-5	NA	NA	TGTGCCAGCACCTTGGAGGCCGGAGAGAACACTGAAGCTTTCTTT	CASTLEAGENTEAFF
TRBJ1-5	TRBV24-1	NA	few	TGTGCCACCAGTGCCGAAGGAGGATCCGGTCAGCCCCAGCATTTT	CATSAEGGSGQPQHF